The TCR beta chain under discussion was sequenced for a study of T-cell reconstitution after alpha-beta-depleted transplantation in children. Study-wide results and limits: Alpha-beta T cells present about two months after transplant were reported to originate from several hundred expanded graft clones.

In this sample, this clonotype turned up a few times. Its antigen is as yet unknown. At one end the junction does not follow the germline gene, possibly because of a read error. This CDR3 contains 11 residues. Germline values: CDR1 ENHRY, CDR2 SYGVKD. The TCRbeta library was prepared with unique molecular identifiers. A single record per CDR3 protein comes from TCRdb applying MiXCR to the PCR reads. The sample shows about 350,000 distinct CDR3 sequences, about 16% of them seen only once. This sequence originates from a male patient aged 2 to 10 who had a stem cell transplant for acute lymphoblastic leukemia, so the T cells may come from the graft donor. The material was PBMCs, mostly from graft donor cells, obtained 360 days after TCRalphabeta/CD19-depleted stem cell transplant. The chain has TRBV10-3 and TRBJ2-5; D uncertain. The CDR3 here is CAISESFPRNF. The CDR3 DNA reads TGTGCCATCAGTGAGTCCTTCCCGAGGAACTTC.